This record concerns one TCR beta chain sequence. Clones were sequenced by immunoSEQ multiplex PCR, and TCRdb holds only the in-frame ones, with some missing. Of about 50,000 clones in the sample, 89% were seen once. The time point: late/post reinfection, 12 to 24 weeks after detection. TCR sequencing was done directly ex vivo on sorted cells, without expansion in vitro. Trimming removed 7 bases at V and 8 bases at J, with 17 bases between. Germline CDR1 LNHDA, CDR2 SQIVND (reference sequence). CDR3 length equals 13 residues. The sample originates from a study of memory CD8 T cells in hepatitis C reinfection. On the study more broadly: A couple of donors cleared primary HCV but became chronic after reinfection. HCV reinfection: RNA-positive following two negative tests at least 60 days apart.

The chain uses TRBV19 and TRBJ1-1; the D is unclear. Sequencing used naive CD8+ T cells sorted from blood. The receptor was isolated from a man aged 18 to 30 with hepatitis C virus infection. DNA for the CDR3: TGTGCCAGTACCTCGGGTCTCTCCTACGAAGCTTTCTTT. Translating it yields CASTSGLSYEAFF.